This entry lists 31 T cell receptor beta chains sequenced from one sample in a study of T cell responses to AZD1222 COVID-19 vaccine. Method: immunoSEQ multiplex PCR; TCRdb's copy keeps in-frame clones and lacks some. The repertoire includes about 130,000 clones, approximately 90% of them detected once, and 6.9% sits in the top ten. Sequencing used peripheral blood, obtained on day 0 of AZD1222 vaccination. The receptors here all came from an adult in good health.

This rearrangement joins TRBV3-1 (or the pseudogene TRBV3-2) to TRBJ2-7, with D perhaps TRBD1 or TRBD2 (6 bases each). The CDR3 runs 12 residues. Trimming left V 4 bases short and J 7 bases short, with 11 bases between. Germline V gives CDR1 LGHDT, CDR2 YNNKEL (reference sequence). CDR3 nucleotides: TGTGCCAGCAGCCCTCAAGGGGGGGAGCAGTACTTC. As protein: CASSPQGGEQYF.

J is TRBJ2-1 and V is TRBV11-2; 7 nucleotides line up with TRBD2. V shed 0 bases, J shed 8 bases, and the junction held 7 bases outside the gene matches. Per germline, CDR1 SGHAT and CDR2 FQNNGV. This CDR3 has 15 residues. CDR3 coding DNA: TGTGCCAGCAGCTTAGATCGGGGGACTAATTATGAGCAGTTCTTC. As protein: CASSLDRGTNYEQFF. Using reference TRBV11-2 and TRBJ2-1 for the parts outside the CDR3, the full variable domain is EAGVAQSPRYKIIEKRQSVAFWCNPISGHATLYWYQQILGQGPKLLIQFQNNGVVDDSQLPKDRFSAERLKGVDSTLKIQPAKLEDSAVYLCASSLDRGTNYEQFFGPGTRLTVL.

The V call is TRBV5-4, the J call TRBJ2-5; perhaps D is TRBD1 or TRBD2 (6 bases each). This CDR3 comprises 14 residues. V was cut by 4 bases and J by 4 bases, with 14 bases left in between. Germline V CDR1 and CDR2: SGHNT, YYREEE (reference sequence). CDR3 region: CASSPRGRRETQYF. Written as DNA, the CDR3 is TGTGCCAGCAGCCCAAGGGGGAGGAGAGAGACCCAGTACTTC. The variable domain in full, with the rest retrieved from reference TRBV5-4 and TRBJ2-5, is ETGVTQSPTHLIKTRGQQVTLRCSSQSGHNTVSWYQQALGQGPQFIFQYYREEENGRGNFPPRFSGLQFPNYSSELNVNALELDDSALYLCASSPRGRRETQYFGPGTRLLVL.

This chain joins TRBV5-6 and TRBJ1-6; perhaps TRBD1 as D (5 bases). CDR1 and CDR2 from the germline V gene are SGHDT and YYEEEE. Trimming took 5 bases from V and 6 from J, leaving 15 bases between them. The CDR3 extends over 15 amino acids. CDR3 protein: CASRGSDTANSPLHF. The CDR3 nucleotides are TGTGCCAGCAGAGGGTCGGACACGGCTAATTCACCCCTCCACTTT.

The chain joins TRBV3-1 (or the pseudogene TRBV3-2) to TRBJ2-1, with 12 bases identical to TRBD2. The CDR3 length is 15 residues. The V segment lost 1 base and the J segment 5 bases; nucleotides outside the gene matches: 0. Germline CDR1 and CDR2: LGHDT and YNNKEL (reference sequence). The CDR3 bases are TGTGCCAGCAGCCAAGGGACTAGCGGGAACAATGAGCAGTTCTTC. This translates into CASSQGTSGNNEQFF.

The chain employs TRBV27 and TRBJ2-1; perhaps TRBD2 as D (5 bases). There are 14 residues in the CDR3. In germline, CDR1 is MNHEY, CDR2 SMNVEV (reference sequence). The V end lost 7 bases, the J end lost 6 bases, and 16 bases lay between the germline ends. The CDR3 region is CASMRGSQVNEQFF. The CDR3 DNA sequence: TGTGCCAGCATGCGCGGGTCCCAGGTCAATGAGCAGTTCTTC.

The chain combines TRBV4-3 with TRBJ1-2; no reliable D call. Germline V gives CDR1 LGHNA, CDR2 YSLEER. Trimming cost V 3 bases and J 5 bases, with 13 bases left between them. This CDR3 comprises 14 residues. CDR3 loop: CASSHQSPFYGYTF. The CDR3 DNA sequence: TGCGCCAGCAGCCACCAATCCCCGTTTTATGGCTACACCTTC.

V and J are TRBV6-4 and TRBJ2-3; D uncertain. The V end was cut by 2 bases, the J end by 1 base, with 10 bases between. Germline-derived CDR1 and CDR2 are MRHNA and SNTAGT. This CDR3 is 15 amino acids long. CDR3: CASSDRAEGTDTQYF. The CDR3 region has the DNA TGTGCCAGCAGTGACAGGGCCGAGGGCACAGATACGCAGTATTTT.

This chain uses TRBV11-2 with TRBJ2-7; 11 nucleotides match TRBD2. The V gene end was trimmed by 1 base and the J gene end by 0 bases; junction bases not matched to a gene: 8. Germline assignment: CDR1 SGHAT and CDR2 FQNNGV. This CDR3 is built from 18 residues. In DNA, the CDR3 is TGTGCCAGCAGCTTAGGTCGGCTAGCGGGGGGTTTCTCCTACGAGCAGTACTTC. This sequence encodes CASSLGRLAGGFSYEQYF.

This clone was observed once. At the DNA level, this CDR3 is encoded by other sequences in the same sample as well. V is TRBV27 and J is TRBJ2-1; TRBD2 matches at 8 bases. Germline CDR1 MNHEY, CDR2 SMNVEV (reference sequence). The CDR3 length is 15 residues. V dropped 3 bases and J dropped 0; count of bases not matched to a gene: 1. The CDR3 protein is CASSLSGSSYNEQFF. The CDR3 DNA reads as TGTGCCAGCAGTTTGAGCGGGAGCTCCTACAATGAGCAGTTCTTC.

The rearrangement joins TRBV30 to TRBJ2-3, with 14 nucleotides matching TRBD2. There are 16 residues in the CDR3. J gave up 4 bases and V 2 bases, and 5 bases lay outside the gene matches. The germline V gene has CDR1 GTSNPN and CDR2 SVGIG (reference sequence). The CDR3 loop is CAWSPGLAGGADTQYF. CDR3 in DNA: TGTGCCTGGAGTCCCGGACTAGCGGGGGGAGCAGATACGCAGTATTTT. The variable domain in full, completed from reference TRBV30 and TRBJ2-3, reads SQTIHQWPATLVQPVGSPLSLECTVEGTSNPNLYWYRQAAGRGLQLLFYSVGIGQISSEVPQNLSASRPQDRQFILSSKKLLLSDSGFYLCAWSPGLAGGADTQYFGPGTRLTVL.

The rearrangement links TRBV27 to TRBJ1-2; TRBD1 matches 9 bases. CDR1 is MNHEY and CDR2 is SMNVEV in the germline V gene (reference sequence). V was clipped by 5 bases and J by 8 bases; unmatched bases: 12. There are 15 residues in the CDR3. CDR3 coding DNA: TGTGCCAGCAGTGAGCTCCGGGACAGGGTGCGGGGCTACACCTTC. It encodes CASSELRDRVRGYTF.

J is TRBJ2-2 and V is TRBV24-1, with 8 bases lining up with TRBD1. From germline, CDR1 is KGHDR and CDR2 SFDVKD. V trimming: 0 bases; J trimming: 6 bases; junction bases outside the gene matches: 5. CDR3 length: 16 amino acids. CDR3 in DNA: TGTGCCACCAGTGATTTGGGACAGGGTATCCCCGGGGAGCTGTTTTTT. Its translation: CATSDLGQGIPGELFF.

CDR3 sequence: CASSRSSYEQYF. The CDR3 DNA reads TGTGCCAGCAGCCGGAGCTCCTACGAGCAGTACTTC. The chain has TRBV12-3 or TRBV12-4 and TRBJ2-7; D unclear. V lost 6 bases, J lost 0 bases, and 6 bases lay in between. The CDR3 has 12 amino acids.

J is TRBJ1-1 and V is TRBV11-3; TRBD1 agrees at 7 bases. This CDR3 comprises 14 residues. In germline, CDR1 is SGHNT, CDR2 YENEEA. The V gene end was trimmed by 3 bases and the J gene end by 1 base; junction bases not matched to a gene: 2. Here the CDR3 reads CASSFTGANTEAFF. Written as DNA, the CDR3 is TGTGCCAGCAGCTTTACAGGGGCGAACACTGAAGCTTTCTTT.

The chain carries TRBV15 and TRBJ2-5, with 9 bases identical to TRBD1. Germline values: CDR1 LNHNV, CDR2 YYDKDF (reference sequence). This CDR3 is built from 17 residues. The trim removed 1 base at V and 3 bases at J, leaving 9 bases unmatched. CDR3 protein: CATSRVGVTGGEETQYF. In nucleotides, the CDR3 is TGTGCCACCAGCAGAGTTGGTGTGACAGGGGGGGAAGAGACCCAGTACTTC.

Here the CDR3 reads CASSATGPEAFF. The CDR3 DNA follows: TGTGCCAGCTCAGCGACAGGGCCTGAAGCTTTCTTT. The rearrangement uses TRBV18 and TRBJ1-1, with 7 bases fitting TRBD1. Germline V lookup: CDR1 KGHSH, CDR2 LQKENI. The CDR3 has 12 amino acids. J gave up 6 bases and V 5 bases, and 3 bases lay outside the gene matches. Full variable domain (remainder filled in from reference TRBV18 and TRBJ1-1): NAGVMQNPRHLVRRRGQEARLRCSPMKGHSHVYWYRQLPEEGLKFMVYLQKENIIDESGMPKERFSAEFPKEGPSILRIQQVVRGDSAAYFCASSATGPEAFFGQGTRLTVV.

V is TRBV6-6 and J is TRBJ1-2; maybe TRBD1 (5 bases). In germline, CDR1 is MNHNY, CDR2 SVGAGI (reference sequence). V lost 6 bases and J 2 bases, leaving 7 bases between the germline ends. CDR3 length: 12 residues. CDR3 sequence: CASSRDNYGYTF. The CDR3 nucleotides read TGTGCCAGCAGCCGGGACAACTATGGCTACACCTTC.

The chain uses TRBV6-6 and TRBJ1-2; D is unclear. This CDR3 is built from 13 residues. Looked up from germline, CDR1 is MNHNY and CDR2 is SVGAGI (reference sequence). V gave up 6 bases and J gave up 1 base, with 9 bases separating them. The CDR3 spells CASSGTLNYGYTF. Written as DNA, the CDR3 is TGTGCCAGCAGCGGCACACTTAACTATGGCTACACCTTC.

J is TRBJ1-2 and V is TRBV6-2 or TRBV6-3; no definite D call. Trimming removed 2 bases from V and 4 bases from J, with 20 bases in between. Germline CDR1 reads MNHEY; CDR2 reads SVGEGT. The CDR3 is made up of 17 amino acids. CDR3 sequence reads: CASSYQPQSSSIYGYTF. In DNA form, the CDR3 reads TGTGCCAGCAGTTACCAGCCGCAGTCGAGCAGTATCTATGGCTACACCTTC.

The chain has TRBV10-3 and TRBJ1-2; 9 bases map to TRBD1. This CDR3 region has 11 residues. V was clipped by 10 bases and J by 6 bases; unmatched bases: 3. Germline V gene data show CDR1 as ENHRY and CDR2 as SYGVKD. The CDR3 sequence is CATTGGDGYTF. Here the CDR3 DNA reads TGTGCCACAACAGGGGGCGATGGCTACACCTTC.

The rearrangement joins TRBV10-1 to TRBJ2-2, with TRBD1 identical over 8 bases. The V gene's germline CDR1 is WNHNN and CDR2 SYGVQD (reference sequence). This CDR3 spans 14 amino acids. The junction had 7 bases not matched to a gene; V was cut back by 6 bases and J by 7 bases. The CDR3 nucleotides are TGCGCCAGCAGGAAGGACAGGGTCGGCGGGGAGCTGTTTTTT. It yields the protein CASRKDRVGGELFF.

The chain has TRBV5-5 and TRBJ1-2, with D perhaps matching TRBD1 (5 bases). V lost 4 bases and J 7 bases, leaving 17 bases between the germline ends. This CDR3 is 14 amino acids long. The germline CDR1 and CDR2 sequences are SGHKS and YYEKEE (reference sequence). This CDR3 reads CASSPHAGLGGYTF. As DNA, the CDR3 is TGTGCCAGCAGCCCCCATGCAGGGCTCGGTGGCTACACCTTC.

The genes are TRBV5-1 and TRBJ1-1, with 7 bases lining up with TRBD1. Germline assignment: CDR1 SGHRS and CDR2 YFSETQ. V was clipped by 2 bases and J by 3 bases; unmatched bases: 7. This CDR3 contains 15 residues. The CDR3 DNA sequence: TGCGCCAGCAGCTTCAAGGGGGCAATGGACACTGAAGCTTTCTTT. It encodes CASSFKGAMDTEAFF.

The CDR3 region has the DNA TGCGCCAGCAGCCAAGATAGCTATGATAGCAATCAGCCCCAGCATTTT. It translates to CASSQDSYDSNQPQHF. The genes are TRBV4-3 and TRBJ1-5; D gene uncertain. The germline gives CDR1 LGHNA, CDR2 YSLEER. V was clipped by 0 bases and J by 0 bases, with 9 bases between them. CDR3 length equals 16 residues.

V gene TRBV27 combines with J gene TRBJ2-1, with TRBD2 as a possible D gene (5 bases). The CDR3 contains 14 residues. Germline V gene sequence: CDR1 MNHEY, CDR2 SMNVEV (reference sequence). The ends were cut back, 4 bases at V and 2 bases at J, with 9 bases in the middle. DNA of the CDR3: TGTGCCAGCAGTTACTTGGAGGCCTACAATGAGCAGTTCTTC. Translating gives CASSYLEAYNEQFF.

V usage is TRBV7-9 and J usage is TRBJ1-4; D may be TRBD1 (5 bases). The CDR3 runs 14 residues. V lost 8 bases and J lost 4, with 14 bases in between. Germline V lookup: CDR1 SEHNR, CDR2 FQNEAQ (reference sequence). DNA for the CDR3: TGTGCCAGCGTTCGCGGGGCAGATAATGAAAAACTGTTTTTT. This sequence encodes CASVRGADNEKLFF.

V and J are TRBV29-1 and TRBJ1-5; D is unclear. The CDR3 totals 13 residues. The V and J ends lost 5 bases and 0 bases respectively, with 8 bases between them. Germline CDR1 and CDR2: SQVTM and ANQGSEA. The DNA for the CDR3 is TGCAGCGTTTTAGGAGATAGCAATCAGCCCCAGCATTTT. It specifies CSVLGDSNQPQHF.

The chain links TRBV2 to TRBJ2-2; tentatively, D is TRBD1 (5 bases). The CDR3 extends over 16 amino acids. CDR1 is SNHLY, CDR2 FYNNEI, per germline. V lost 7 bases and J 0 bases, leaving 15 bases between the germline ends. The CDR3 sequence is CASTEGAATNTGELFF. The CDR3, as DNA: TGTGCCAGCACCGAAGGGGCGGCCACGAACACCGGGGAGCTGTTTTTT.

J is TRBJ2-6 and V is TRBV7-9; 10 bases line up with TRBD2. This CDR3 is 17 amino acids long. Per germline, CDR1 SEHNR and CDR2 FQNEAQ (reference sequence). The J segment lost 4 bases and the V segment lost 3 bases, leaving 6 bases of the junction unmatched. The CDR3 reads CASSFLAGETGANVLTF. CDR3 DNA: TGTGCCAGCAGCTTCCTAGCGGGGGAAACCGGGGCCAACGTCCTGACTTTC. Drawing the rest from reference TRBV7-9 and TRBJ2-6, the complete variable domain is DTGVSQNPRHKITKRGQNVTFRCDPISEHNRLYWYRQTLGQGPEFLTYFQNEAQLEKSRLLSDRFSAERPKGSFSTLEIQRTEQGDSAMYLCASSFLAGETGANVLTFGAGSRLTVL.

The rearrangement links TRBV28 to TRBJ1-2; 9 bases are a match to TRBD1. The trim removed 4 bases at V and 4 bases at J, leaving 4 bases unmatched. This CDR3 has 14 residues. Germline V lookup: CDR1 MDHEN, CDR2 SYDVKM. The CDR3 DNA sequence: TGTGCCAGCAGTTCCCCGGGACAGGGCTATGGCTACACCTTC. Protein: CASSSPGQGYGYTF.